This T cell receptor (beta chain) was found in a study of T-cell reconstitution after alpha-beta-depleted transplantation in children. General study points: Most T-cell counts and diversity one year after the transplant came from T cells that were newly produced. High day-60 TCRbeta diversity in some patients came from surviving recipient T cells and thymic progenitors. About two months after transplant, alpha-beta T cells reportedly came from several hundred expanded graft clones.

Germline CDR1 and CDR2: DFQATT and SNEGSKA (reference sequence). This CDR3 is built from 16 residues. It was with unique molecular identifiers that the TCRbeta library was prepared. TCRdb re-called the PCR reads with MiXCR, one entry per CDR3 protein. The data show under 250,000 distinct CDR3 sequences, with roughly 6.6% seen just once and around 5% held by the top ten. On this clonotype: Its target is unknown. This clone may be a read error of a much larger clone one base away.

The V call is TRBV20-1, the J call TRBJ2-7, with a tentative D call TRBD1 (5 bases). This clonotype originated in a boy aged 2 to 10 with acute lymphoblastic leukemia, due to receive a stem cell transplant. The source was PBMCs, collected before TCRalphabeta/CD19-depleted stem cell transplant. CDR3 DNA sequence: TGCTGTGCTAATTCGCATTTGTGGGGCTTGTCCTACGAGCAGTACTTC. Its translation is CCANSHLWGLSYEQYF.